This TCR beta chain was captured in a study of blood T cell repertoires in COVID-19. Turning to the study itself: From the United States, Italy and Spain came samples of acute and convalescent COVID-19. PBMCs, B-cell-depleted T cells, or T cells provided the cDNA or gDNA that made up the material.

Methods used by the authors: Reference gene primer amplification gave nucleated cell count estimates. TCRdb keeps only in-frame clones here, not all; method: immunoSEQ multiplex PCR. V and J calls plus clone size are reproduced from that table; the DNA served to infer D and trimming. The table records 180,000 or so clones, approximately 85% of them present only once. The TCR originated in a woman at least 80 years old with acute or convalescent COVID-19. The specimen sequenced was peripheral blood.

The CDR3 bases are TGTGCCAGCAGCTTAGGGACAGGCGGGTATGAGCAGTTCTTC. Translated: CASSLGTGGYEQFF. The chain carries TRBV11-2 and TRBJ2-1, with 7 nucleotides matching TRBD1. The CDR3 length is 14 residues. V lost 1 base, J lost 8 bases, and 5 bases stayed unmatched. In germline, CDR1 is SGHAT, CDR2 FQNNGV. The whole variable domain, remainder taken from reference TRBV11-2 and TRBJ2-1, is EAGVAQSPRYKIIEKRQSVAFWCNPISGHATLYWYQQILGQGPKLLIQFQNNGVVDDSQLPKDRFSAERLKGVDSTLKIQPAKLEDSAVYLCASSLGTGGYEQFFGPGTRLTVL.